The rows below give T cell receptor beta chains drawn from one sample of a study of a mutant IDH1 vaccine in newly diagnosed glioma. The assay was immunoSEQ multiplex PCR, and TCRdb's table has in-frame clones only and misses some. The sample carries about 65,000 clones, approximately 81% recorded once. No cognate antigen is known for these TCRs. The specimen was PBMCs, collected from a glioma patient whose treatment included an IDH1 peptide vaccine. The origin of the receptors is a man aged 25 to 40 with glioma. Each CDR3 is given with its conserved first and last residue. A D gene is named only where the DNA matches it firmly. Some rows have no size entry. The others give once, few or many, or a class for an expanded clone.

D gene	clone size	V gene	J gene	CDR3 protein	CDR3 DNA
-	-	TRBV5-1	TRBJ2-5	CASTGQGPKGGTQYF	TGCGCCAGCACTGGTCAAGGACCCAAAGGGGGGACCCAGTACTTC
TRBD1	-	TRBV4-2	TRBJ1-6	CASSQGADRNSPLHF	TGTGCCAGCAGCCAAGGGGCGGACAGGAATTCACCCCTCCACTTT
TRBD1	-	TRBV7-9	TRBJ1-5	CASSLDRGPTQPQHF	TGTGCCAGCAGCTTAGACAGGGGCCCAACTCAGCCCCAGCATTTT
TRBD2	few	TRBV15	TRBJ2-3	CATSRERGGTDTQYF	TGTGCCACCAGCAGAGAGCGGGGGGGCACAGATACGCAGTATTTT
-	-	TRBV13	TRBJ1-4	CASSSRTEPLINEKLFF	TGTGCCAGCAGCTCGAGGACAGAACCGCTAATTAATGAAAAACTGTTTTTT
-	few	TRBV5-1	TRBJ1-1	CASSLFLYTEAFF	TGCGCCAGCAGCCTGTTCTTGTACACTGAAGCTTTCTTT
TRBD2	once	TRBV10-2	TRBJ2-1	CASRGRGGPYNEQFF	TGCGCCAGCAGGGGCCGGGGGGGCCCCTACAATGAGCAGTTCTTC
-	-	TRBV28	TRBJ2-7	CASRDTYEQYF	TGTGCCAGCAGGGACACCTACGAGCAGTACTTC
-	few	TRBV5-4	TRBJ1-1	CASSLRVNTEAFF	TGTGCCAGCAGCTTGCGAGTGAACACTGAAGCTTTCTTT
-	-	TRBV4-1	TRBJ1-6	CASSPQPLNSPLHF	TGCGCCAGCAGCCCACAGCCGTTGAATTCACCCCTCCACTTT
TRBD1	-	TRBV5-1	TRBJ2-7	CATSPGTATYEQYF	TGCGCCACCTCCCCGGGGACAGCTACCTACGAGCAGTACTTC
-	-	TRBV4-2	TRBJ1-2	CASSQQSAGNYGYTF	TGTGCCAGCAGCCAACAAAGCGCAGGGAACTATGGCTACACCTTC
-	-	TRBV6-6	TRBJ1-2	CASSLDRYGYTF	TGTGCCAGCAGTTTGGACCGCTATGGCTACACCTTC
TRBD1	-	TRBV5-5	TRBJ1-2	CASSLIGTGGDGYTF	TGTGCCAGCAGCTTAATCGGGACAGGGGGCGATGGCTACACCTTC
-	-	TRBV29-1	TRBJ2-7	CSAHGNEQYF	TGCAGCGCCCACGGGAACGAGCAGTACTTC
TRBD1	-	TRBV14	TRBJ1-3	CASSQVTGGKGNTIYF	TGTGCCAGCAGCCAAGTAACAGGGGGCAAGGGAAACACCATATATTTT
-	-	TRBV11-2	TRBJ2-7	CASSFRRPNEQYF	TGTGCCAGCAGCTTCCGACGGCCCAACGAGCAGTACTTC
-	-	TRBV27	TRBJ1-1	CASSLFAGTNTEAFF	TGTGCCAGCAGTTTATTTGCCGGGACGAACACTGAAGCTTTCTTT
TRBD2	-	TRBV5-6	TRBJ2-1	CASSSLTSGGYNEQFF	TGTGCCAGCAGCTCCCTAACTAGCGGGGGCTACAATGAGCAGTTCTTC
-	-	TRBV7-9	TRBJ1-2	CASSFGYGYTF	TGTGCCAGCAGCTTCGGGTATGGCTACACCTTC
-	-	TRBV7-9	TRBJ2-5	CASSFFGRQETQYF	TGTGCCAGCAGCTTTTTCGGACGGCAAGAGACCCAGTACTTC
TRBD1	-	TRBV4-1	TRBJ2-1	CASSQDLDRATYNEQFF	TGCGCCAGCAGCCAAGATCTCGACAGGGCCACCTACAATGAGCAGTTCTTC
TRBD2	-	TRBV18	TRBJ2-3	CASSPQQGLAGSTDTQYF	TGTGCCAGCTCACCTCAGCAGGGACTAGCGGGGAGCACAGATACGCAGTATTTT
TRBD2	-	TRBV5-4	TRBJ2-7	CASSFGSLAGPGEQYF	TGTGCCAGCAGCTTCGGTAGCTTAGCGGGGCCGGGGGAGCAGTACTTC
-	once	TRBV6-4	TRBJ1-2	CASSPSGRGEANYGYTF	TGTGCCAGCAGTCCCTCCGGTAGGGGCGAGGCTAACTATGGCTACACCTTC
-	-	TRBV7-9	TRBJ1-6	CASSSGEIFRVGRRSPLHF	TGTGCCAGCAGCTCCGGGGAGATCTTCAGGGTGGGGAGGAGGTCACCCCTCCACTTT
-	-	TRBV11-2	TRBJ1-4	CASSLAVDIWSNEKLFF	TGTGCCAGCAGCTTAGCGGTCGACATTTGGTCTAATGAAAAACTGTTTTTT
-	-	TRBV7-9	TRBJ1-2	CASRPTGNYGYTF	TGTGCCAGCAGACCCACCGGGAACTATGGCTACACCTTC
-	-	TRBV11-2	TRBJ1-1	CASSLDRVLNTEAFF	TGTGCCAGCAGCTTAGATCGGGTCTTGAACACTGAAGCTTTCTTT
TRBD2	-	TRBV7-8	TRBJ2-1	CASSLVGLAGRSYNEQFF	TGTGCCAGCAGCTTAGTTGGGTTAGCGGGCAGATCCTACAATGAGCAGTTCTTC
TRBD2	-	TRBV7-9	TRBJ2-3	CASSPGLASTDTQYF	TGTGCCAGCAGCCCTGGACTAGCAAGCACAGATACGCAGTATTTT
TRBD2	-	TRBV7-4	TRBJ2-6	CASSSPSGGSGGANVLTF	TGTGCCAGCAGCTCCCCCAGCGGGGGCTCGGGCGGGGCCAACGTCCTGACTTTC
-	few	TRBV19	TRBJ1-1	CASSLGHLNTEAFF	TGTGCCAGTAGTCTGGGACACCTGAACACTGAAGCTTTCTTT
TRBD1	-	TRBV28	TRBJ1-6	CASSLFKGALTGALHF	TGTGCCAGCAGTTTATTTAAGGGGGCCCTTACCGGGGCCCTCCACTTT
TRBD2	-	TRBV6-4	TRBJ2-3	CASSEGTSGGTDTQYF	TGTGCCAGCAGTGAGGGGACTAGCGGGGGCACAGATACGCAGTATTTT